The entry below describes one T cell receptor beta chain. Method: immunoSEQ multiplex PCR; TCRdb's copy keeps in-frame clones and lacks some. The data hold approximately 10,000 clones, with roughly 85% observed a single time. The data belong to a study of PD-1 blockade in classical Hodgkin lymphoma. The V segment lost 4 bases and the J segment 5 bases; nucleotides outside the gene matches: 2. Germline V lookup: CDR1 SGHNT, CDR2 YYREEE (reference sequence). The CDR3 is 14 amino acids. Each patient's relapse followed autologous stem cell transplantation, and brentuximab vedotin exposure varied. The TCR sequence derives from a human donor with classical Hodgkin lymphoma. The chain links TRBV5-4 to TRBJ2-1; 11 nucleotides align to TRBD2. This specimen consisted of peripheral blood mononuclear cells (PBMCs), obtained at baseline. CDR3 in amino acids: CASSLGLADNEQFF. In DNA, the CDR3 is TGTGCCAGCAGCCTGGGACTAGCGGACAATGAGCAGTTCTTC. The full variable domain, rest sourced from reference TRBV5-4 and TRBJ2-1, is ETGVTQSPTHLIKTRGQQVTLRCSSQSGHNTVSWYQQALGQGPQFIFQYYREEENGRGNFPPRFSGLQFPNYSSELNVNALELDDSALYLCASSLGLADNEQFFGPGTRLTVL.